The sequence of this T cell receptor beta chain was determined in a study of cytomegalovirus exposure and HLA in healthy donors. Study-wide findings and caveats: The study assumed roughly uniform donor sequencing depth for presence/absence analyses. Several of the most significant clusters appeared, in a later analysis, to be linked to common viral pathogens.

Both 60 Vbeta primers and 13 Jbeta primers went into the PCR. As processed by the authors: Roughly 11 million of the about 80 million unique TCR beta chains counted in a later analysis were shared. This table comes from immunoSEQ multiplex PCR, and its TCRdb copy is limited to in-frame clones, with some not included. Clone size and V and J calls were adopted from that table, with D and trimming inferred from the DNA. The table records roughly 190,000 clones, 60% to 85% of them present only once. This CDR3 comprises 13 residues. The V and J ends lost 5 bases and 4 bases, in that order; junction bases with no gene match: 2. CDR1 ENHRY and CDR2 SYGVKD come from the germline V gene. A word on this clone: Its cognate antigen is unknown.

The sequence derives from a female donor in good health and CMV-seronegative. The sequenced sample was PBMCs. The chain has TRBV10-3 and TRBJ2-7, with TRBD2 matching 10 bases. CDR3 in DNA: TGTGCCATCAGTCCGGGACTAGCGTACGAGCAGTACTTC. This sequence encodes CAISPGLAYEQYF.